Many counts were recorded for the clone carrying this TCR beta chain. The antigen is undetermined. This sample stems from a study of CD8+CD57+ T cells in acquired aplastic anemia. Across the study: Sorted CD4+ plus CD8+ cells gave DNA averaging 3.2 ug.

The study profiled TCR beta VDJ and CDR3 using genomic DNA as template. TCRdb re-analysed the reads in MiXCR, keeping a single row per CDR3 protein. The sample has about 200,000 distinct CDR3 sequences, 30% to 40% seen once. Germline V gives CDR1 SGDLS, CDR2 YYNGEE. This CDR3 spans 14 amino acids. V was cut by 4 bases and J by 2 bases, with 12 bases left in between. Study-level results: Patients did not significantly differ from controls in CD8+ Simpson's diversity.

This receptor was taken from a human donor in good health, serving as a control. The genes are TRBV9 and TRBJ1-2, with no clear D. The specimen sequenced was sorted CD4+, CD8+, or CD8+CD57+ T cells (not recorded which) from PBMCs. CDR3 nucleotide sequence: TGTGCCAGCAGCCGTCCAGTTGTAAACTATGGCTACACCTTC. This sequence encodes CASSRPVVNYGYTF.